This T cell receptor beta chain was observed in a study of blood T cell repertoires in COVID-19. About the study: Collection of acute and convalescent COVID-19 samples took place in the United States, Italy and Spain. PBMCs, B-cell-depleted T cells, or T cells provided the cDNA or gDNA that made up the material.

Clinical histories supplied by participants themselves formed the basis of cohort assignment. It was within 2 weeks before study entry that exposed participants met a COVID-19 case. Generated by immunoSEQ multiplex PCR, the TCRdb table keeps only in-frame clones and is missing some. Of about 430,000 clones listed, roughly 84% were seen once; the top ten hold less than 1.5%. CDR3 size: 15 residues. From germline, CDR1 is SGHDT and CDR2 YYEEEE. The V and J ends lost 0 bases and 11 bases respectively, with 18 bases between them. The source of this sequence is a woman between 18 and 29 years old who had been exposed to COVID-19. V usage is TRBV5-6 and J usage is TRBJ1-5, with a tentative D call TRBD1 (5 bases). Sequenced sample: PBMCs or T cells enriched from blood (not recorded which). This chain's CDR3 is CASSLGLGEGTAQHF. The CDR3 DNA reads as TGTGCCAGCAGCTTGGGTCTAGGGGAGGGAACGGCCCAGCATTTT. Looking up the rest from reference TRBV5-6 and TRBJ1-5 gives the full variable domain: DAGVTQSPTHLIKTRGQQVTLRCSPKSGHDTVSWYQQALGQGPQFIFQYYEEEERQRGNFPDRFSGHQFPNYSSELNVNALLLGDSALYLCASSLGLGEGTAQHFGDGTRLSIL.